These 4 T cell receptor beta chains share one sample of origin, sequenced in a study of shared clonotypes between healthy human individuals (dated by TCRdb to between 2020 and 2021). The method was the immunoSEQ multiplex PCR assay. Held by TCRdb, this immuneACCESS table contains in-frame sequences only and omits some clones. Under half of the omission traces to an unresolved V gene where checked; the cause of the rest is unknown. The sample records roughly 2,500,000 clones, 80% to 95% of which are singletons. The top ten constitute 0.36% of the sample. Material for sequencing was naive CD4+ T cells from PBMCs. The cell subset or site label here, explained by the study, means: CD45RA+ positively selected. The receptors stem from a man aged 18 to 30 in good health. Some clones in this sample may be carry-over from other donors' samples.

The CDR3 here is CATNLGGREETQYF. In DNA, the CDR3 is TGTGCCACCAACCTAGGAGGCCGGGAAGAGACCCAGTACTTC. The gene calls are TRBV15 and TRBJ2-5, with D possibly matching TRBD2 (5 bases). The CDR3 is 14 residues long. Trimming took off 7 bases at V and 3 bases at J, with 15 bases between the two ends. From germline, CDR1 is LNHNV and CDR2 YYDKDF (reference sequence).

The CDR3 DNA reads TGCGCCAGCAGCTTACAAACAGGGGGAGGGAATGAGCAGTTCTTC. Translation: CASSLQTGGGNEQFF. The chain combines TRBV5-1 with TRBJ2-1; D might be TRBD1 (8 bases). Germline CDR1 and CDR2: SGHRS and YFSETQ. CDR3 length: 15 residues. V lost 2 bases, J lost 7 bases, and 16 bases lay in between.

J is TRBJ2-2 and V is TRBV6-6; 8 bases fit TRBD1. This CDR3 comprises 16 residues. Germline V gene data show CDR1 as MNHNY and CDR2 as SVGAGI (reference sequence). After removal of 2 bases from V and 4 bases from J, the junction contained 6 bases not matched to a gene. The CDR3 is CASSYTRGRGTGELFF. CDR3 DNA sequence: TGTGCCAGCAGTTACACCAGGGGGCGCGGCACCGGGGAGCTGTTTTTT.

The V and J genes are TRBV5-1 and TRBJ2-6; D unclear. The CDR3 spans 19 residues. Between the trimmed V and J ends, which lost 0 bases and 0 bases, there was a span of 16 bases. Germline lookup yields CDR1 SGHRS and CDR2 YFSETQ. The CDR3: CASSLAGRTPDSGANVLTF. Written as DNA, the CDR3 is TGCGCCAGCAGCTTGGCCGGCAGGACGCCAGACTCTGGGGCCAACGTCCTGACTTTC. Variable domain in full (rest from reference TRBV5-1 and TRBJ2-6): KAGVTQTPRYLIKTRGQQVTLSCSPISGHRSVSWYQQTPGQGLQFLFEYFSETQRNKGNFPGRFSGRQFSNSRSEMNVSTLELGDSALYLCASSLAGRTPDSGANVLTFGAGSRLTVL.